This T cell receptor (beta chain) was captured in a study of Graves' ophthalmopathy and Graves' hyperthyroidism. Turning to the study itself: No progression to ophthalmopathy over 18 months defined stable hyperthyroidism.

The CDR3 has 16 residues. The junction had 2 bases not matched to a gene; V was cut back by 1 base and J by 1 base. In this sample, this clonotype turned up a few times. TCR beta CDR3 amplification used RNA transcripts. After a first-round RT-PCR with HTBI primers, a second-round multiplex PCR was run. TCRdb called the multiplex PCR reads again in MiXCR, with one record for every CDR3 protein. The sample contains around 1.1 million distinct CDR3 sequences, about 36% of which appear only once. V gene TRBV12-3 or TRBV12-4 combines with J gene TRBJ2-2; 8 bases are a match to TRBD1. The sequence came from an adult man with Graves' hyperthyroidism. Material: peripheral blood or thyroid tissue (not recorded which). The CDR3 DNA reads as TGTGCCAGCAGTTTAGTAGGGACAGGGAACACCGGGGAGCTGTTTTTT. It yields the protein CASSLVGTGNTGELFF.